What follows is one T cell receptor (beta chain) and its context. Its antigen is still unknown. Base qualities are not provided; no much larger clone lies one nucleotide away. V ends up 5 bases short and J 10 bases short, with an unmatched junction base count of 8. From the cysteine through the phenylalanine, the CDR3 covers 14 amino acids. CDR3 DNA is the only sequence kept; it has 42 bases, read in frame from the first base. Looking up the germline V gene (reference sequence) yields CDR1 GTSNPN and CDR2 SVGIG. The entry originates in a study of neoadjuvant anti-PD-1 for oral cavity cancer (dated by TCRdb to about 2021). Looking at the study overall: Before curative-intent surgical resection, most patients were given three to four biweekly doses of nivolumab at 3 mg/kg. Under RECIST 1.1, patients with complete response, partial response or stable disease were classed as responders, and patients with progression were classed as non-responders. The parent correlative cohort included roughly 12 patients, with an approximately 35% response rate. Patients without progression received a fourth nivolumab dose around day 43 and underwent definitive surgical resection on days 50-56.

For deep sequencing, each PBMC sample was run in six replicates, with libraries mostly built from about 510 ng of input genomic DNA. The immunoSEQ hsTCRbeta kit was used to prepare TCRbeta libraries according to the manufacturer's instructions. The finished libraries were brought together in one pool at approximately 3.1 nM, which was then read using an Illumina NovaSeq 6000 S4 flow cell. The published analysis was carried out like this. The immunoSEQ Analyzer handled quality control and preprocessing of the raw data. The analysis was limited to productive rearrangements, and each clonotype was defined by a unique CDR3 amino acid sequence. Using the R package tcR, the researchers computed the Gini-Simpson index as their estimate of repertoire clonality. Gini indices were compared with Student's t test, and associations with tumor size change were assessed by Pearson correlation. The table was pulled from immuneACCESS by TCRdb, which kept in-frame rearrangements only. Such tables lose some clones; where checked, under half of the loss comes from unresolved V genes, and the rest has no known cause. V, J and clone size are those of that table, while D and trimming were read from the DNA. This sample lists over 65,000 clones; around 84% were detected once. Of the sample, 3% to 3.5% is held by the ten largest clones.

What the authors observed across the whole study: After neoadjuvant nivolumab, non-responders showed significantly higher T cell clonality (Gini index) in PBMCs than responders did. TCR analyses included only three patients per response group, and the authors called for larger cohorts for validation. Higher pretreatment blood Treg/Th17 ratios correlated with higher pretreatment blood TCRbeta clonality and lower post-treatment tumor TCRbeta clonality.

Interpreted using the paper, the time point label stands for: after neoadjuvant nivolumab, at surgical resection. Patients had been newly diagnosed with stage II-IVA oral cavity squamous cell carcinoma, and no prior systemic or radiation treatment had been given to the patients. The cohort consisted of patients with HPV-negative, locally advanced oral cavity squamous cell carcinoma. No culture maintenance or expansion was done, as the peripheral blood mononuclear cells went straight to analysis. The samples were drawn from a longitudinal correlative study tied to a single-arm phase II trial testing neoadjuvant nivolumab in oral cavity squamous cell carcinoma. Subject-matched pre- and post-treatment PBMCs and tumors from three responders and three non-responders underwent genomic DNA-based TCRbeta sequencing. Peripheral blood mononuclear cells were collected before nivolumab treatment and again after treatment, at the time of surgery. Genomic DNA was isolated from PBMCs using the Maxwell RSC DNA from Cells kit.

Here the chain combines TRBV30 and TRBJ2-1; TRBD2 lines up with 13 middle nucleotides. The source is a person between 40 and 80 years old with oral cavity squamous cell carcinoma. Sequencing was performed on PBMCs, taken after nivolumab (anti-PD-1) treatment. CDR3 protein: CAWERLAGGREQFF. The DNA sequence is as follows: TGTGCCTGGGAAAGACTAGCGGGAGGTCGAGAGCAGTTCTTC.